This T cell receptor beta chain was recorded in a study of CD8+CD57+ T cells in acquired aplastic anemia. Study in general: Isolated CD4+ and CD8+ cells, once sorted, yielded DNA averaging roughly 3 ug. General study results and limits: A set of around 30 CD8+ CDR3 sequences was shared between patients and controls, and these sequences appeared highly expressed in patients.

For sequencing, patients were chosen who had shown expansion of CD8+CD57+ cells by flow cytometry. The patients all had a severe acquired aplastic anemia diagnosis. Untreated patients provided the blood samples, with no therapy given before sampling. TCR beta VDJ combinations and CDR3 sequences were profiled from genomic DNA. TCRdb passed the reads through MiXCR, listing each CDR3 protein once. Of 160,000 or so distinct CDR3 sequences listed, 71% were seen once; the top ten hold approximately 48%. This CDR3 is 16 amino acids long. Germline V gene sequence: CDR1 SNHLY, CDR2 FYNNEI. For this clonotype: Its antigen is undetermined. The junction departs from the called germline gene at one end, perhaps through a read error.

The specimen was sorted CD4+, CD8+, or CD8+CD57+ T cells (not recorded which) from PBMCs. This TCR came from a human donor with aplastic anemia. The rearrangement joins TRBV2 to TRBJ1-2; D is unclear. The CDR3 loop reads CASSDSAPSQTRESLF. CDR3 coding DNA: TGTGCCAGCAGTGATTCTGCCCCATCCCAAACGCGCGAGTCCCTCTTC.